This TCR beta chain was recorded in a study of molecular identifiers for immune sequencing clone quantification. MiXCR was run by TCRdb on the PCR reads, yielding one entry per CDR3 protein. The sample records just over 35,000 distinct CDR3 sequences, about a fifth being singletons. This clonotype was recorded many times. Its antigen is unidentified. Broader study findings: Effector cells kept over 99% of their molecules in clones above 20 RNA copies, while naive cells kept under 1% there.

This CDR3 is built from 13 residues. V was trimmed by 5 bases and J by 3 bases, leaving 11 bases between them. The germline gives CDR1 SEHNR, CDR2 FQNEAQ (reference sequence). The sequence was obtained from a human donor in good health. Some libraries in this study had Jurkat cell RNA spiked in. Sequencing used naive CD8+ T cells from blood, with Jurkat cell RNA spiked in. Documented subset: FACS-sorted CD8+CD4-CCR7+CD45RA+ naive T cells. The V gene is TRBV7-9, the J gene TRBJ2-7, with D unclear. The CDR3 region has the DNA TGTGCCAGCAGCCCACCCGCAAGCTACGAGCAGTACTTC. Amino acids: CASSPPASYEQYF.